The source of this TCR beta chain is a study of naive and memory T cell subsets (TCRdb year 2017). As for the study more broadly: An open-source, UMI-based TCR alpha and beta sequencing pipeline was applied to sorted naive and memory peripheral blood T cell subsets. IgG serology results and the functional CMV T cell responses were in complete agreement. RNA was DNase-treated and reverse transcribed with TCR constant-region primers, mostly using SuperScript III. General findings and caveats noted by the study authors: Clonotypes were defined as single alpha or beta chain sequences, not paired alpha/beta receptors. TCR abundance followed a power law whose exponent differed between naive and memory subsets but was consistent across the three individuals. RNA-based TCR counts may be affected by expression changes linked to T cell activation and differentiation. No ground truth was available to validate the repertoire findings for the naive and memory subsets. In both CD4 and CD8 cells, going from naive through CM, EM and EMRA, the Gini index went up while Shannon and inverse Simpson diversity went down. Naive repertoires, especially CD8, contained a few larger clonotypes, possibly memory cells re-expressing CD45RA. After error correction, over 90% of naive TCR sequences appeared only once, giving much steeper abundance distributions than memory subsets.

A remark on this clonotype: What antigen it recognizes has not been identified. Base qualities are missing; no much larger clone stands one base away.

Separate amplification of TCR alpha and beta chain libraries was performed from the second PCR step onward. The CMV status of each donor was determined by measuring IFNgamma production from CD4+ T cells after fresh PBMCs had been stimulated overnight with CMV viral lysate. CD4 T cells were positively selected with Miltenyi beads, followed by positive selection of CD8 T cells from the CD4-negative fraction. Cells were stained for CD3, CD4, CD8, CD45RA, CD27 and a live/dead dye and were sorted on a BD Aria II into four subsets based on CD45RA and CD27. A few healthy volunteers provided blood, and the blood of each volunteer was split into CD4 and CD8 T cells and then into four differentiation subsets. Roughly 130 ml of peripheral blood was collected from each donor, and PBMC were isolated by Ficoll-Paque PLUS density-gradient centrifugation. Sorted cells were lysed in RLT buffer, and RNA was extracted with a Qiagen RNeasy kit and stored at -80°C.

Trimming takes 5 bases off V and 11 bases off J; junction bases not matched to a gene: 10. The CDR1 and CDR2 encoded by the germline V gene (reference sequence) are MNHEY and SMNVEV. The CDR3 sequence holds 15 residues, the cysteine and phenylalanine included. The only DNA kept is the CDR3, 45 bases in frame from the first base. Libraries were prepared through UMI-ligation and nested PCR. To cover both TRBC1 and TRBC2, the beta constant-region primer consisted of an equimolar mix of two oligonucleotides. Four rounds of PCR were used to amplify ligated cDNA, with nested alpha and beta constant-region primers being used together with the SP2 primer. A single-stranded oligonucleotide containing the SP2 primer and a 12-nucleotide UMI was joined to the 3' end of the cDNA by T4 RNA ligase 1. Incubation of the ligation reaction lasted about 18-25 hours at 16 degrees C. PCR2 was typically performed as a SYBR Green qPCR and was stopped at a predetermined threshold so that over-amplification was prevented. Every purification after the first one was done using Agencourt AMPure XP magnetic beads. Library amounts were measured by Qubit and library quality was assessed on a TapeStation, where the main peak was expected at around 650 bp. Sequencing of the pooled libraries was done on an Illumina MiSeq using v2 2x251 paired-end kits, which typically yielded roughly 0.95-2.3 million reads per sample. Each sample library was pooled at roughly 4.4 nM, and about 5-7.5% PhiX was included to improve cluster recognition. From the authors' description of their analysis: Decombinator assigned V and J genes to Demultiplexor-processed FASTQ reads by tag matching, allowing a single base-pair mismatch. Collapsinator used UMIs to correct both sequencing errors and frequency errors arising from PCR heterogeneity. CDR3Translator translated TCRs and extracted CDR3s from the conserved cysteine to the FGXG phenylalanine, flagging non-productive sequences. Gini, Shannon entropy and inverse Simpson indices were calculated on repertoires subsampled to equal numbers of UMI-defined TCRs. Within the linear range, a power law was fitted by maximum likelihood to the distributions of clonotype abundance. Similar UMI counts, unique TCR numbers and clonal distributions were obtained with the pipeline and with MIGEC on one naive CD8 sample. One analysis removed from the naive repertoire any naive TCRs that were also found in any memory subset from the same donor. The repertoires were searched for roughly 7,900 CMV-associated CDR3 sequences that had been compiled from VDJdb and a published dataset. TCRdb reran the public reads through fastp at Q25 and MiXCR, keeping productive beta chains. Rows are combined by CDR3 protein, so each entry shows the most common genes and DNA. The V and J calls here are based on TCRdb, not the publication. The sample records 150,000 or so distinct CDR3 sequences, 20% to 25% of which are singletons. 0.11% of the sample is taken by the ten largest.

Sequencing was carried out using naive CD4+ T cells from blood. The cell subset or site label here, explained by the study, means: naive T cells, CD45RA high CD27+. This clonotype originated in a human donor in good health. Recombination joined TRBV27 with TRBJ1-6; TRBD1 matches 9 bases in the middle. The CDR3 reads CASSPRDRDMTPLHF. The bases are TGTGCCAGCAGTCCGAGGGACAGGGATATGACACCCCTCCACTTT.